The text below deals with one T cell receptor beta chain. This clonotype was found many times. Its recognized antigen is unknown. There are no base qualities to consult, and no much larger clone falls within one base. The data were taken from a study of regulatory T cells in long-lasting Graves disease (dated by TCRdb to about 2021). Background for the entire study: Antithyroid drugs had been taken for less than 3 months by newly diagnosed Graves' disease patients. The study was conducted in China and was registered as a clinical trial. Persistent Graves' disease patients were compared with newly diagnosed Graves' disease patients by peripheral blood TCR sequencing and RNA sequencing. TCR sequencing covered around 13 persistent and 20 or so newly diagnosed Graves' disease patients, some 35 samples in total. The study at large found these results: More public clonotypes were shared among persistent patients (about 2,800) than among newly diagnosed patients (roughly 1,000). As a limitation, the authors acknowledged that the small sample size may reduce accuracy. Preferential use of TRBV28, TRBJ1-2 and TRBJ2-5 was observed in persistent disease, whereas TRBV20-1 and TRBJ2-1 were favored in newly diagnosed disease. Peripheral blood alone was examined, since thyroid tissue, which constituted the primary lesion, could not be accessed. Sequencing and analysis were restricted to the TCR beta chain. Compared with newly diagnosed patients, patients with persistent Graves' disease had lower TCR Shannon entropy and fewer highly expanded clones, which suggests clonal expansion.

The receptor library was made with multiplex PCR. Sequencing was carried out with an Illumina HiSeq 4000. CDR3 regions were amplified by Arm-PCR with iRepertoire HTBI primers to construct TCR beta libraries. Gel purification was performed on PCR products prior to sequencing. The original pipeline was this. Across samples, around 58 TRBV and 13 to 15 TRBJ segments were identified and used for gene usage analysis of CDR3 amino acid clonotypes. Filtered high-quality paired reads were merged into contigs using COPE and FqMerger. BLAST was used to align contigs to IMGT TRBV, TRBD and TRBJ reference genes, and CDR3 was defined according to IMGT. Highly expanded clones were defined as clonotypes with a frequency above 0.1%. Shannon entropy was used to measure repertoire diversity, and the Gini coefficient was used to measure V-J evenness. A clonotype was considered public if more than one individual shared it. Using fastp trimming at Q25 and MiXCR clonotype assembly, TCRdb reanalyzed the public sequencing data and kept in-frame beta chains. Identical CDR3 proteins give one entry, which carries the most common genes and DNA. The V and J calls here are based on TCRdb, not the publication. The sample yields under 500,000 distinct CDR3 sequences; about 17% were counted once. Of the sample, about 10% falls within the top ten clones.

In the paper's terms, the time point label means: newly diagnosed GD, antithyroid drugs for less than 3 months. For both TCR sequencing and RNA sequencing, RNA was extracted from PBMCs using TRIzol. The diagnosis of Graves' disease was made according to American Thyroid Association guidelines. The patients came from an endocrinology department in Xi'an, China. Each patient gave approximately 9 milliliters of peripheral blood, collected in an EDTA anticoagulant tube. Ficoll Paque Plus density gradient separation was used to isolate PBMCs, and no further T cell sorting was performed. RNA quality was checked with an Agilent 2100 Bioanalyzer and agarose gel, and concentration with a NanoDrop 2000. At the junction V is shortened by 3 bases and J by 3 bases, with 9 bases in between. Including the terminal cysteine and phenylalanine, the CDR3 comprises 13 residues. CDR3 DNA is the only sequence kept; it has 39 bases, read in frame from the first base. In the germline V gene, CDR1 corresponds to MNHEY and CDR2 to SVGEGT.

The sample was also linked to a second study, of T cells in Graves' hyperthyroidism and ophthalmopathy. As the second paper documents: Stable Graves' hyperthyroidism was defined as no progression to ophthalmopathy during 18 months of follow-up. Hyperthyroidism patients were aged 18 to 65 years and newly diagnosed, with disease duration of less than 2 months. The study excluded patients with uncontrolled infections, other autoimmune diseases, pregnancy or lactation. Diagnoses relied on clinical symptoms, serum thyroxine and TRAb, thyroid ultrasound and orbital computed tomography. A first-round RT-PCR of the TCR CDR3 used the HTBI primer set with the Qiagen OneStep RT-PCR kit. Blood samples also contained most of the expanded thyroid clonotypes (frequency above 0.001), which suggests that blood repertoires may reflect thyroid immune responses. A model built on a 13 V-J signature distinguished ophthalmopathy from stable hyperthyroidism, reaching 85% to 90% sensitivity and under 84% specificity in cross-validation and 80%/75% in testing. In validation, progression to ophthalmopathy was predicted by the model with roughly 69% sensitivity and roughly 76% specificity, a median of about 6 months before onset. To identify TCR V-J signatures that set the groups apart, the researchers used a discovery cohort of approximately 98 patients, made up of fewer than 50 with Graves' ophthalmopathy and approximately 57 with stable Graves' hyperthyroidism. Whether ophthalmopathy could be predicted prospectively was tested in an independent validation cohort made up of roughly 19 hyperthyroidism patients plus 17 patients who later progressed to ophthalmopathy. The approximately 90 discovery patients were randomly split 7:3 into training and test sets. The study also compared thyroid tissue and blood T-cell repertoires from five or six Graves' hyperthyroidism patients. Following sampling, methimazole starting at 30 mg daily was given to hyperthyroidism patients, and high-dose intravenous methylprednisolone was given to ophthalmopathy patients. Libraries were constructed in a second round of multiplex PCR, after which size selection and purification were performed. Sequencing of the libraries was done on an Illumina HiSeq2000 using paired-end 100 bp reads. Raw data were processed with SOAPnuke, discarding reads with adapters, uncalled bases, mean Phred below 15, or no exact constant-primer or identifier match. COPE v1.2.5 was used to merge the high-quality paired reads, and each unique nucleotide sequence was defined as a clonotype. Clonotypes were aligned to IMGT TRBV, TRBD and TRBJ reference segments using MiTCR v1.1. The analysis included only V-J combinations with a frequency above 0.0001, which together covered about 99% of the repertoires. A TCS score was defined as the ratio of F50 (clonal expansion) to E x V (chaos), with BLOSUM62-based TCRdist applied between CDR3 peptides within each V-J. Welch's t-statistics and random forest reduced approximately 520 V-J features to 13, which were used in a naive Bayes classifier (R e1071). No statistical method was used to set the sample size in advance, and investigators knew the group allocation. The paper reports TCR Vbeta CDR3 sequencing of 130 to 150 peripheral blood samples: under 45 ophthalmopathy, over 70 hyperthyroidism and around 17 progressor patients.

The sequencing here drew on peripheral blood mononuclear cells (PBMCs), taken at new diagnosis, from a patient treated with antithyroid drugs. The receptor was isolated from a woman aged 25 to 39 with Graves disease. Donor details come from another sample of the same person, matched by shared clones. The sequence joins TRBV6-2 or TRBV6-3 to TRBJ2-7; a tentative D call is TRBD1 (5 bases match). The CDR3: CASSYFDSYEQYF. DNA sequence: TGTGCCAGCAGTTATTTCGACAGCTACGAGCAGTACTTC.